What follows are 21 T cell receptor beta chains derived from one specimen sequenced in a study of metastatic and nonmetastatic thyroid tumors. TCRdb used MiXCR to call clones anew from the PCR reads. The sample records some 19,000 clones, under 35% being singletons. Treatment of any kind had been given to no patient before thyroid surgery. The specimen sequenced was tumor tissue. Receptor source: a female donor with papillary thyroid cancer or a benign thyroid nodule (not recorded which). Some clones in this sample may be carry-over from other donors' samples.

This clone has just a few counts. The rearrangement uses TRBV10-1 and TRBJ2-1, with 14 bases that match TRBD2. The CDR3 is 16 amino acids. Germline lookup yields CDR1 WNHNN and CDR2 SYGVQD (reference sequence). The ends lost 7 bases at V and 7 bases at J; junction bases unmatched: 9. The CDR3 bases are TGCGCCAGCACCGGGCCCGGACTAGCGGGAGGAAATGAGCAGTTCTTC. Protein: CASTGPGLAGGNEQFF.

There are a few counts of this clone. The chain joins TRBV6-5 to TRBJ2-1; TRBD1 is a possible D gene (6 bases). V was cut by 4 bases and J by 3 bases, with 13 bases left in between. Germline V CDR1 and CDR2: MNHEY, SVGAGI. This CDR3 region has 15 residues. CDR3 sequence (DNA): TGTGCCAGCAGTTCAGGGGTTCCCCTCTACAATGAGCAGTTCTTC. Its translation is CASSSGVPLYNEQFF.

V gene TRBV4-2 combines with J gene TRBJ2-2, with 7 bases lining up with TRBD1. The CDR3 length is 15 residues. Germline assignment: CDR1 LGHNA and CDR2 YNFKEQ. Trimming cost V 0 bases and J 6 bases; bases outside gene matches: 4. The CDR3 sequence is CASSQEKGASGELFF. The CDR3, as DNA: TGTGCCAGCAGCCAAGAAAAGGGGGCGTCCGGGGAGCTGTTTTTT.

In its sample, this clone was seen many times. J is TRBJ2-7 and V is TRBV5-4, with a tentative D call TRBD2 (5 bases). Germline CDR1 reads SGHNT; CDR2 reads YYREEE (reference sequence). Trimming pared 2 bases from V and 1 base from J, leaving 13 bases between. The CDR3 runs 15 residues. This chain's CDR3 is CASSFGGTESYEQYF. In nucleotides, the CDR3 is TGTGCCAGCAGCTTCGGAGGCACGGAATCCTACGAGCAGTACTTC.

This clone was counted between two and nine times. This sequence joins TRBV28 and TRBJ2-3; D is unresolved. Trimming shortened V by 3 bases and J by 2 bases, and 12 bases separated the two germline ends. Germline V gene data show CDR1 as MDHEN and CDR2 as SYDVKM. This CDR3 has 15 residues. CDR3 sequence reads: CASSLPTALTDTQYF. The CDR3 DNA sequence: TGTGCCAGCAGTTTGCCCACAGCTCTCACAGATACGCAGTATTTT. Based on the CDR3 plus reference TRBV28 and TRBJ2-3, the full variable domain is DVKVTQSSRYLVKRTGEKVFLECVQDMDHENMFWYRQDPGLGLRLIYFSYDVKMKEKGDIPEGYSVSREKKERFSLILESASTNQTSMYLCASSLPTALTDTQYFGPGTRLTVL.

This chain uses TRBV7-3 with TRBJ1-1; possible D gene TRBD1, 5 bases. The CDR3 is made up of 14 amino acids. CDR1 is SGHTA and CDR2 is FQGTGA in the germline V gene. Trimming took 7 bases from V and 4 from J, leaving 16 bases between them. CDR3 loop: CASTLSAGGTEAFF. DNA for the CDR3: TGTGCCAGCACGCTAAGTGCGGGGGGCACTGAAGCTTTCTTT.

The chain couples TRBV3-1 to TRBJ2-7, with 8 bases identical to TRBD2. After removal of 4 bases from V and 6 bases from J, the junction contained 14 bases not matched to a gene. This CDR3 comprises 16 residues. CDR1 is LGHDT and CDR2 is YNNKEL in the germline V gene (reference sequence). The CDR3, as DNA: TGTGCCAGCAGCCCGGGAGGGGAGCGGGAGTTCTCCGAGCAGTACTTC. It encodes CASSPGGEREFSEQYF.

This clone occurred a few times. The rearrangement links TRBV28 to TRBJ2-7, with 7 bases that match TRBD1. This CDR3 contains 16 residues. From germline, CDR1 is MDHEN and CDR2 SYDVKM. V trimming: 2 bases; J trimming: 2 bases; junction bases outside the gene matches: 9. For the CDR3, the DNA is TGTGCCAGCAGTTTAGCGACGGGACAGAATACCTACGAGCAGTACTTC. It codes for CASSLATGQNTYEQYF. Together with reference TRBV28 and TRBJ2-7, the CDR3 gives the full variable domain: DVKVTQSSRYLVKRTGEKVFLECVQDMDHENMFWYRQDPGLGLRLIYFSYDVKMKEKGDIPEGYSVSREKKERFSLILESASTNQTSMYLCASSLATGQNTYEQYFGPGTRLTVT.

In this sample, this clone turned up a few times. V is TRBV12-3 or TRBV12-4 and J is TRBJ1-2; D is uncertain. The CDR3 runs to 12 residues. Deletions cut 5 bases from V and 4 bases from J, with 8 bases between. The CDR3 is CASSPNSYGYTF. DNA for the CDR3: TGTGCCAGCAGTCCCAACAGCTATGGCTACACCTTC.

This clone came up a few times. The V call is TRBV19, the J call TRBJ1-5, with D possibly TRBD1 on 6 matching bases. Trimming removed 2 bases at V and 4 bases at J, with 12 bases between. The CDR3 is 15 residues long. Germline assignment: CDR1 LNHDA and CDR2 SQIVND (reference sequence). CDR3 nucleotides: TGTGCCAGTAGTATAATGTCGACAGGAAATCAGCCCCAGCATTTT. It is translated as CASSIMSTGNQPQHF.

The DNA for the CDR3 is TGTGCCATCAGTGAGGAAAATTCACCCCTCCACTTT. Translating gives CAISEENSPLHF. The rearrangement uses TRBV10-3 and TRBJ1-6; D is undetermined. There are 12 residues in the CDR3. V lost 2 bases, J lost 7 bases, and 3 bases lay in between. Germline CDR1 ENHRY, CDR2 SYGVKD.

This clone was counted only a few times. The J gene is TRBJ2-5, the V gene TRBV27; 8 nucleotides match TRBD2. The V and J ends lost 3 bases and 6 bases, in that order; junction bases with no gene match: 6. The germline V gene has CDR1 MNHEY and CDR2 SMNVEV (reference sequence). The CDR3 runs 14 residues. The CDR3 protein is CASSFLAGAQTQYF. The CDR3 nucleotides read TGTGCCAGCAGTTTTCTAGCGGGTGCGCAGACCCAGTACTTC.

This clone appeared a single time. V is TRBV30 and J is TRBJ2-7; possibly TRBD1 for D (6 bases). The CDR3 is made up of 13 amino acids. V was clipped by 3 bases and J by 2 bases, with 11 bases between them. The germline CDR1 and CDR2 sequences are GTSNPN and SVGIG (reference sequence). This chain's CDR3 is CAWSTGLTYEQYF. DNA for the CDR3: TGTGCCTGGAGCACAGGGCTAACCTACGAGCAGTACTTC. The variable domain in full, with the rest retrieved from reference TRBV30 and TRBJ2-7, is SQTIHQWPATLVQPVGSPLSLECTVEGTSNPNLYWYRQAAGRGLQLLFYSVGIGQISSEVPQNLSASRPQDRQFILSSKKLLLSDSGFYLCAWSTGLTYEQYFGPGTRLTVT.

The chain couples TRBV27 to TRBJ1-2; TRBD1 matches at 8 bases. Trimming removed 5 bases from V and 4 bases from J; junction bases left unmatched: 9. The germline V gene encodes CDR1 MNHEY and CDR2 SMNVEV (reference sequence). The CDR3 consists of 15 residues. This CDR3 is CASSPRTGTLYGYTF. The CDR3 bases are TGTGCCAGCAGTCCAAGGACAGGGACTCTCTATGGCTACACCTTC.

This clone was recorded many times. V gene TRBV6-2 or TRBV6-3 combines with J gene TRBJ2-7, with TRBD2 matching 12 bases. J was trimmed by 5 bases and V by 0 bases; bases with no gene match: 14. The CDR3 extends over 19 amino acids. Germline assignment: CDR1 MNHEY and CDR2 SVGEGT. Here the CDR3 DNA reads TGTGCCAGCAGTTACTCGAACCCCCTAGCGGGAGGGCTCTGGGACGAGCAGTACTTC. It yields the protein CASSYSNPLAGGLWDEQYF.

The chain's CDR3 is CASSLADQGSYEQYF. The CDR3 region has the DNA TGCGCCAGCAGCTTGGCCGATCAGGGGTCTTACGAGCAGTACTTC. The chain employs TRBV5-1 and TRBJ2-7, with D perhaps matching TRBD1 (6 bases). This CDR3 has 15 residues. Trimming cost V 0 bases and J 4 bases, with 14 bases left between them. Germline V CDR1 and CDR2: SGHRS, YFSETQ.

The chain links TRBV18 to TRBJ1-1, with D possibly matching TRBD1 (5 bases). The CDR3 has 14 residues. V was clipped by 3 bases and J by 6 bases, with 14 bases between them. The germline V gene has CDR1 KGHSH and CDR2 LQKENI. The CDR3 sequence is CASSPTWGSAEAFF. CDR3 sequence (DNA): TGTGCCAGCTCACCCACATGGGGGAGCGCTGAAGCTTTCTTT.

This clone has only a few counts. One end of the junction does not line up with germline, which may come from a read error. The genes are TRBV19 and TRBJ2-4; 9 nucleotides agree with TRBD1. Germline values: CDR1 LNHDA, CDR2 SQIVND (reference sequence). The CDR3 runs 12 residues. CDR3 DNA sequence: TGTGCCAGCACAGGGGGCGCGAACACTCAGTACTTC. Amino acid sequence: CASTGGANTQYF.

In this sample, this clone is medium-sized. The V and J genes are TRBV2 and TRBJ1-6; TRBD1 might be the D (6 bases). This CDR3 region has 15 residues. From germline, CDR1 is SNHLY and CDR2 FYNNEI. Trimming shortened V by 5 bases and J by 10 bases, and 18 bases separated the two germline ends. CDR3 sequence (DNA): TGTGCCAGCAGTTCGCAGGGGCTACAAGGGTCACCCCTCCACTTT. It is translated as CASSSQGLQGSPLHF.

This chain links TRBV4-3 with TRBJ2-7; 9 bases fit TRBD2. CDR1 is LGHNA and CDR2 is YSLEER in the germline V gene. Unmatched junction bases numbered 14, after V lost 0 bases and J lost 5 bases. This CDR3 is 18 amino acids long. The CDR3 DNA reads as TGCGCCAGCAGCCAAGATGAAGACGTAGCGGGAGTTACCGACGAGCAGTACTTC. The encoded protein is CASSQDEDVAGVTDEQYF.

V is TRBV29-1 and J is TRBJ2-1, with D possibly being TRBD2 (6 bases). The CDR3 extends over 14 amino acids. V lost 4 bases and J lost 8, with 18 bases in between. Germline loops: CDR1 SQVTM, CDR2 ANQGSEA. CDR3 DNA sequence: TGCAGCGTTGTTGTAGCGGAGAAATTTTATGAGCAGTTCTTC. Protein sequence: CSVVVAEKFYEQFF.